These 10 T cell receptor beta chains were all obtained from the same sample, sequenced in a study of Graves' ophthalmopathy and Graves' hyperthyroidism. RNA transcripts provided the template for amplifying TCR beta CDR3 regions. HTBI primers served in a first-round RT-PCR, which a second-round multiplex PCR followed. TCRdb re-analysed the multiplex PCR reads in MiXCR, keeping a single row per CDR3 protein. The sample carries almost 750,000 distinct CDR3 sequences, about 44% recorded once. The sequencing input was peripheral blood. The source is an adult man with Graves' ophthalmopathy.

This clonotype has just a few counts. An end of the junction differs from the germline gene, which may be a read error. The V gene is TRBV7-2, the J gene TRBJ1-1; 8 bases agree with TRBD1. The CDR3 has 15 residues. Germline values: CDR1 SGHTA, CDR2 FQGNSA. CDR3 sequence reads: CASSQERTGWAEAFF. CDR3 sequence (DNA): TGCGCCAGCAGCCAAGAAAGGACAGGGTGGGCTGAAGCTTTCTTT.

With regard to this clonotype: It is likely a read error, because the conserved phenylalanine at the end of the CDR3 is missing. The J gene is TRBJ2-3, the V gene TRBV9, with D tentatively TRBD2 (5 bases). Germline lookup yields CDR1 SGDLS and CDR2 YYNGEE. The V gene lost 5 bases and the J gene lost 0 bases, with 10 bases spanning the gap. The CDR3 length is 14 residues. The CDR3 DNA follows: TGTGCCAGCAGTGTCCGGACTAGCACAGATACGCAGTATTTG. Its protein is CASSVRTSTDTQYL.

For this clonotype: At one end the junction does not follow the germline gene, possibly because of a read error. The chain employs TRBV10-3 and TRBJ2-7, with 10 bases aligning to TRBD1. Germline loops: CDR1 ENHRY, CDR2 SYGVKD. CDR3 length: 14 amino acids. In DNA form, the CDR3 reads TGTGCCAGCAGTGTAGGACAGGGGGACGGCGAGCAGTACTTC. Protein sequence: CASSVGQGDGEQYF.

The chain employs TRBV10-3 and TRBJ1-2; TRBD1 is a possible D gene (5 bases). Germline V gives CDR1 ENHRY, CDR2 SYGVKD. The CDR3 is 13 amino acids. V was clipped by 3 bases and J by 5 bases, with 10 bases between them. The chain's CDR3 is CAISEGALYGYTF. The CDR3 coding sequence is TGTGCCATCAGTGAAGGGGCTCTTTATGGCTACACCTTC.

V usage is TRBV6-5 and J usage is TRBJ1-6, with 7 bases identical to TRBD1. Germline loops: CDR1 MNHEY, CDR2 SVGAGI. CDR3 length: 12 amino acids. J gave up 9 bases and V 8 bases, and 4 bases lay outside the gene matches. CDR3 nucleotide sequence: TGTGCCAGCCGGGACAGCCGTTCACCCCTCCACTTT. Its protein is CASRDSRSPLHF.

The V and J genes are TRBV6-1 and TRBJ2-7, with unresolved D. CDR3 size: 13 residues. Germline V lookup: CDR1 MNHNS, CDR2 SASEGT. Deletions cut 7 bases from V and 6 bases from J, with 16 bases between. The CDR3: CASTPVRAREQYF. Written as DNA, the CDR3 is TGTGCCAGCACCCCCGTCCGGGCCCGCGAGCAGTACTTC.

This clonotype was recorded many times. The rearrangement uses TRBV19 and TRBJ1-1; TRBD1 matches at 7 bases. Trimming at V came to 9 bases and at J to 4 bases, leaving 11 bases not matched to a gene. CDR3 length equals 14 residues. Germline CDR1 LNHDA, CDR2 SQIVND (reference sequence). Here the CDR3 DNA reads TGTGCCAGCAGCGAACAGGGGCTCGGCACTGAAGCTTTCTTT. Translated: CASSEQGLGTEAFF.

This clonotype was observed a few times. The chain uses TRBV5-1 and TRBJ1-1, with D maybe TRBD1 (5 bases). Deletions cut 0 bases from V and 0 bases from J, with 9 bases between. Germline CDR1 SGHRS, CDR2 YFSETQ. The CDR3 contains 15 residues. The CDR3 loop is CASSLVTGLNTEAFF. The CDR3 DNA sequence: TGCGCCAGCAGCTTGGTCACAGGATTGAACACTGAAGCTTTCTTT. Full variable domain (remainder filled in from reference TRBV5-1 and TRBJ1-1): KAGVTQTPRYLIKTRGQQVTLSCSPISGHRSVSWYQQTPGQGLQFLFEYFSETQRNKGNFPGRFSGRQFSNSRSEMNVSTLELGDSALYLCASSLVTGLNTEAFFGQGTRLTVV.

The rearrangement uses TRBV2 and TRBJ2-5; D possibly corresponds to TRBD2 (5 bases). This CDR3 region has 10 residues. Germline CDR1 SNHLY, CDR2 FYNNEI. Trimming cost V 11 bases and J 7 bases, with 11 bases left between them. Here the CDR3 DNA reads TGTGCCTCCCGACTAAGGACCCAGTACTTC. Its protein product is CASRLRTQYF.

This clonotype has only a few counts. The rearrangement joins TRBV7-9 to TRBJ2-7, with TRBD2 matching 9 bases. The V segment lost 3 bases and the J segment 3 bases; nucleotides outside the gene matches: 3. The CDR3 is 14 residues long. Germline V CDR1 and CDR2: SEHNR, FQNEAQ (reference sequence). CDR3 residues: CASSFETSGYEQYF. The CDR3 DNA reads TGTGCCAGCAGCTTTGAGACTAGCGGCTACGAGCAGTACTTC.